This T cell receptor (beta chain) was retrieved from a study of blood T cell repertoires in COVID-19. Profiling relied on immunoSEQ multiplex PCR, and the TCRdb table lists in-frame clones only, not all of them. The sample has roughly 230,000 clones, around 90% seen once. This CDR3 contains 13 residues. Germline V gene data show CDR1 as MNHEY and CDR2 as SMNVEV (reference sequence). Unmatched junction bases numbered 6, after V lost 4 bases and J lost 7 bases. The sample taken for sequencing was PBMCs or T cells enriched from blood (not recorded which). This sequence joins TRBV27 and TRBJ1-2, with 7 nucleotides matching TRBD1. This clonotype originated in a man aged 25 to 40 in a cohort exposed to, infected with or recovered from COVID-19 (not recorded which). The CDR3, as DNA: TGTGCCAGCAGTTCAACAGGGGAGGCTGGCTACACCTTC. It specifies CASSSTGEAGYTF.